The text below deals with one TCR beta chain. As yet, its antigen is unknown. Produced via immunoSEQ multiplex PCR; TCRdb's table is partial and in-frame only. The table has approximately 77,000 clones, more than 70% seen once. This entry comes from a study of OX40 agonist ivuxolimab in advanced cancers. The wider study: Ivuxolimab, an agonist antibody against OX40 (CD134), was given to patients. Three partial responders included one hepatocellular carcinoma patient and two cutaneous melanoma patients. Study-wide results and caveats: Among the lowest peripheral clonal expansion occurred in 0.1-3.0 mg/kg partial responders.

The CDR3 loop spans 16 amino acids. V was pared by 1 base and J by 4 bases, with 14 bases between. The germline gives CDR1 SGHRS, CDR2 YFSETQ. The chain recombines TRBV5-1 with TRBJ2-2, with TRBD2 as a possible D gene (6 bases). This receptor was obtained from an adult with an advanced solid tumor such as melanoma, head and neck, liver or kidney cancer. The sequences come from CD4+ or CD8+ T cells sorted from blood, collected in a trial of the OX40 agonist ivuxolimab. CDR3 amino acids: CASSLIPGGSTGELFF. For the CDR3, the DNA is TGCGCCAGCAGCTTGATCCCCGGGGGATCCACCGGGGAGCTGTTTTTT. Full variable domain (outside the CDR3, taken from reference TRBV5-1 and TRBJ2-2): KAGVTQTPRYLIKTRGQQVTLSCSPISGHRSVSWYQQTPGQGLQFLFEYFSETQRNKGNFPGRFSGRQFSNSRSEMNVSTLELGDSALYLCASSLIPGGSTGELFFGEGSRLTVL.